These 10 T cell receptor beta chains came from one sample sequenced in a study of T cells after yellow fever vaccination. TCRdb fed the 5' RACE reads into MiXCR, producing one record per CDR3 protein. In the table there are a few hundred thousand distinct CDR3 sequences, roughly 8.4% of which are singletons. Sequenced material: PBMCs, taken roughly 47 days after the first yellow fever vaccination. The origin of the receptors is a man between 18 and 29 years old who received the YFV17D yellow fever vaccine.

The sample holds a few counts of this clonotype. This chain uses TRBV4-1 with TRBJ1-1, with TRBD1 matching over 7 bases. The CDR3 loop spans 15 amino acids. Trimming took 2 bases from V and 1 from J; bases not matched to a gene: 4. CDR1 and CDR2 from the germline V gene are MGHRA and YSYEKL. The CDR3 is CASSQSTGRNTEAFF. Written as DNA, the CDR3 is TGCGCCAGCAGCCAATCGACAGGGCGGAACACTGAAGCTTTCTTT.

The gene calls are TRBV18 and TRBJ2-7; perhaps D is TRBD1 or TRBD2 (5 bases each). Germline assignment: CDR1 KGHSH and CDR2 LQKENI. The V and J ends lost 1 base and 3 bases respectively, with 16 bases between them. The CDR3 sequence is 16 residues long. The CDR3 sequence: CASSPLTPGPNYEQYV. The CDR3 nucleotides read TGTGCCAGCTCACCACTAACACCGGGACCAAACTACGAGCAGTACGTC.

The chain links TRBV7-4 to TRBJ1-5, with no clear D. V was clipped by 4 bases and J by 5 bases, with 3 bases between them. Germline assignment: CDR1 SGHVT and CDR2 SQSDAQ. The length of the CDR3 is 11 residues. The CDR3 DNA reads as TGTGCCAGCAGCTGTTATCAGCCCCAGCATTTT. It codes for CASSCYQPQHF.

The chain has TRBV7-2 and TRBJ2-3; 7 bases are shared with TRBD1. Unmatched junction bases numbered 9, after V lost 5 bases and J lost 1 base. From germline, CDR1 is SGHTA and CDR2 FQGNSA. There are 16 residues in the CDR3. The CDR3 nucleotides read TGTGCCAGCAGCCAACCTGGAGGACAGGGCACAGATACGCAGTATTTT. It translates to CASSQPGGQGTDTQYF.

The chain employs TRBV18 and TRBJ2-5; weak D call: TRBD2 (7 bases). There are 15 residues in the CDR3. V gave up 3 bases and J gave up 1 base, with 12 bases separating them. Looked up from germline, CDR1 is KGHSH and CDR2 is LQKENI. DNA for the CDR3: TGTGCCAGCTCACCCCCCCGGGGGGCCCAAGAGACCCAGTACTTC. This encodes CASSPPRGAQETQYF.

This clonotype was detected a few times. V usage is TRBV7-2 and J usage is TRBJ2-7, with unresolved D. Germline V CDR1 and CDR2: SGHTA, FQGNSA. The CDR3 has 13 residues. Deletions cut 5 bases from V and 5 bases from J, with 13 bases between. The CDR3 protein is CASSPTAGNEQYF. The CDR3 DNA follows: TGTGCCAGCAGCCCGACCGCTGGGAACGAGCAGTACTTC.

This clonotype has only a few counts. The V gene is TRBV7-2, the J gene TRBJ2-3, with TRBD2 matching over 7 bases. The ends lost 6 bases at V and 0 bases at J; junction bases unmatched: 3. CDR3 length: 14 residues. Germline CDR1 SGHTA, CDR2 FQGNSA. This chain's CDR3 is CASRIGGSTDTQYF. The CDR3 DNA reads TGTGCCAGCAGGATCGGGGGGAGCACAGATACGCAGTATTTT. Looking up the rest from reference TRBV7-2 and TRBJ2-3 gives the full variable domain: GAGVSQSPSNKVTEKGKDVELRCDPISGHTALYWYRQSLGQGLEFLIYFQGNSAPDKSGLPSDRFSAERTGGSVSTLTIQRTQQEDSAVYLCASRIGGSTDTQYFGPGTRLTVL.

This clonotype was counted only a few times. The V gene is TRBV7-9, the J gene TRBJ2-1; 9 nucleotides line up with TRBD1. Germline-derived CDR1 and CDR2 are SEHNR and FQNEAQ (reference sequence). V dropped 2 bases and J dropped 10; count of bases not matched to a gene: 9. This CDR3 comprises 15 residues. The CDR3 bases are TGTGCCAGCAGCTTACCGGACAGGGGCCCTTTGGAGCAGTTCTTC. As protein: CASSLPDRGPLEQFF.

This chain links TRBV12-5 with TRBJ1-2, with 7 bases fitting TRBD1. This CDR3 region has 14 residues. CDR1 and CDR2 (germline): LGHNT, FRNRAP. J lost 8 bases, V lost 1 base, and 7 bases had no gene match. The CDR3 nucleotides are TGTGCTAGTGGTTTGGAGGGGGCTAATCGCGGCTACACCTTC. It encodes CASGLEGANRGYTF.

This clonotype was recorded a few times. The J gene is TRBJ1-5, the V gene TRBV6-2 or TRBV6-3, with no clear D. The V end was cut by 2 bases, the J end by 6 bases, with 17 bases between. The germline gives CDR1 MNHEY, CDR2 SVGEGT. This CDR3 comprises 16 residues. The CDR3 sequence: CASSYPTSPQVQPQHF. The CDR3 DNA reads as TGTGCCAGCAGTTACCCTACGTCGCCCCAGGTTCAGCCCCAGCATTTT.